These T cell receptor beta chains were read from a single sample in a study of spatial heterogeneity in lung cancer. One entry per CDR3 protein, called by TCRdb with MiXCR from the 5' RACE reads. The data contain 15,000 or so distinct CDR3 sequences, 4.5% to 6.5% of them seen just once; the ten biggest clones take up about 35%. The sample was lung tumor tissue, taken at surgery. The receptors stem from a male donor with early-stage non-small cell lung cancer. Each CDR3 is given with its conserved first and last residue. D genes are given only for firm matches. Each size is once, few or many counts, or a class when the clone is expanded.

j_gene	v_gene	d_gene	abundance	CDR3nt	CDR3aa
TRBJ1-2	TRBV7-2	.	many	TGTGCCAGCAGCCCAGGCGGGAGTAACTATGGCTACACCTTC	CASSPGGSNYGYTF
TRBJ1-1	TRBV5-1	TRBD1	many	TGCGCCAGCAGCGCTATTACCGGGACAGGGGGAACTGAAGCTTTCTTT	CASSAITGTGGTEAFF
TRBJ2-5	TRBV7-2	.	many	TGTGCCAGCAGCTTAGGGGACCATCAAGAGACCCAGTACTTC	CASSLGDHQETQYF
TRBJ2-1	TRBV6-1	TRBD2	many	TGTGCCAGCAGGGCCGGGACTAGCGGGAGCGATGAGCAGTTCTTC	CASRAGTSGSDEQFF
TRBJ1-2	TRBV7-9	TRBD1	large	TGTGCCAGCAGCACAGGGGGCTATGGCTACACCTTC	CASSTGGYGYTF
TRBJ1-1	TRBV30	.	many	TGTGCCTGGAGTGTACTCGATTACACTGAAGCTTTCTTT	CAWSVLDYTEAFF
TRBJ1-1	TRBV6-2/TRBV6-3	TRBD1	many	TGTGCCAGCAGATGGACAGGGATTGACACTGAAGCTTTCTTT	CASRWTGIDTEAFF
TRBJ2-1	TRBV11-3	.	large	TGTGCCAGCAGCACGTGGGGAAATGAGCAGTTCTTC	CASSTWGNEQFF
TRBJ2-2	TRBV29-1	.	many	TGCAGCGTTGCCCCCGGGAGCGGGGAGCTGTTTTTT	CSVAPGSGELFF
TRBJ1-5	TRBV6-2/TRBV6-3	TRBD1	many	TGTGCCAGCAGCCCACTCCGGACAGGGGGCGTCCAGCCCCAGCATTTT	CASSPLRTGGVQPQHF